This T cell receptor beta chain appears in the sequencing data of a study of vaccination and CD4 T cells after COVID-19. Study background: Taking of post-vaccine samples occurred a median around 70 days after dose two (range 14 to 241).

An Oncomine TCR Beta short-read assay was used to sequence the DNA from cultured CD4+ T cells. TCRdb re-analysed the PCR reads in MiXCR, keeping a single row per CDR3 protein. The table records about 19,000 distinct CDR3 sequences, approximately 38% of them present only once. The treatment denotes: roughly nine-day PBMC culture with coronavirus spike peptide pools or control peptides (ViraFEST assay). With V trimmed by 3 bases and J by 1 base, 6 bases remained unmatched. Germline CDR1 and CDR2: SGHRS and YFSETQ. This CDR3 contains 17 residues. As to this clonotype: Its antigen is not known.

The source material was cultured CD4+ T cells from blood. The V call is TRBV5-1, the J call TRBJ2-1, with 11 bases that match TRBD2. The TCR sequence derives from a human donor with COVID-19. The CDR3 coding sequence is TGCGCCAGCAGCTCATCGGGACTAGCGGCTTCCTACAATGAGCAGTTCTTC. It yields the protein CASSSSGLAASYNEQFF.